Listed below are T cell receptor beta chains from one sample, sequenced in a study of T cells after yellow fever vaccination. TCRdb processed the 5' RACE reads anew with MiXCR; each CDR3 protein has one entry. The table includes 500,000 to 550,000 distinct CDR3 sequences, about a fifth detected once. The specimen comprised PBMCs, sampled approximately 22 days after the first yellow fever vaccination. These receptors all stem from a man aged 18-30 years who received the YFV17D yellow fever vaccine. CDR3s include the opening cysteine and the closing phenylalanine or tryptophan. The order of the fields is clone size, J gene, V gene, D gene, CDR3 length, CDR3 DNA, CDR3 protein. A D gene is named only where the DNA matches it firmly. Some rows have no size entry. The others give once, few or many, or a class for an expanded clone.

>many|TRBJ2-1|TRBV28|TRBD2|15
TGTGCCAGCAGGTTAGCGGGTGGGTCCTACAATGAGCAGTTCTTC
CASRLAGGSYNEQFF
>few|TRBJ2-1|TRBV11-2|TRBD1|16
TGTGCCAGCAGCGTAACAGGGGAATACCCCTACAATGAGCAGTTCTTC
CASSVTGEYPYNEQFF
>-|TRBJ2-4|TRBV7-9|-|14
TGTGCCAGCAGCCCGGAGGCAGCGCGTAACATTCAGTACTTC
CASSPEAARNIQYF
>-|TRBJ2-5|TRBV4-1|TRBD1|13
TGCGCCAGCAGCCAGACAGGGGGGGAGACCCAGTACTTC
CASSQTGGETQYF
>few|TRBJ2-5|TRBV5-1|TRBD1|13
TGCGCCAGCAGCGAGGACAGGGCAGAGACCCAGTACTTC
CASSEDRAETQYF
>few|TRBJ1-6|TRBV30|-|13
TGTGCCTGGAGTAGGGAGCGTTATTCACCCCTCCACTTT
CAWSRERYSPLHF
>few|TRBJ1-5|TRBV12-3/TRBV12-4|TRBD1|15
TGTGCCAGCAGAAAAACAGGGGGCGGAATTCAGCCCCAGCATTTT
CASRKTGGGIQPQHF
>few|TRBJ2-3|TRBV7-9|TRBD2|14
TGTGCCAGCAGCTTTAGAGCGGGGACTTATACGCAGTATTTT
CASSFRAGTYTQYF
>-|TRBJ2-1|TRBV19|TRBD1|15
TGTGCCAGTAGTATACGGGACAGGGGAAGGGATGAGCAGTTCTTC
CASSIRDRGRDEQFF
>-|TRBJ2-6|TRBV25-1|-|18
TGTGCCAGCAGTAAGCCAGGTGGACCCGGCTCTGGGGCCAACGTCCTGACTTTC
CASSKPGGPGSGANVLTF
>few|TRBJ1-1|TRBV10-3|-|12
TGTGCCATCAGTGAGTCGAACACTGAAGCTTTCTTT
CAISESNTEAFF
>few|TRBJ1-1|TRBV7-9|-|14
TGTGCCAGCAGCTTAGTATCGCCGAACACTGAAGCTTTCTTT
CASSLVSPNTEAFF
>many|TRBJ2-1|TRBV24-1|-|17
TGTGCCACCAGTGGTACCGGGACCGCACTGTCCTACAATGAGCAGTTCTTC
CATSGTGTALSYNEQFF
>-|TRBJ1-2|TRBV5-1|TRBD1|15
TGCGCCAGCAGCTCAGGTATCCAGGGGGCTGACGGCTACACCTTC
CASSSGIQGADGYTF
>-|TRBJ1-2|TRBV28|-|11
TGTGCCAGCAGTTTAGCCTATGGCTACACCTTC
CASSLAYGYTF
>few|TRBJ2-3|TRBV12-5|-|16
TGTGCTAGTGGTCCAGGACACGGGGGCGGCACAGATACGCAGTATTTT
CASGPGHGGGTDTQYF
>few|TRBJ2-5|TRBV7-2|-|15
TGTGCCAGCAGCCCCTTTATGGGGGCTCAAGAGACCCAGTACTTC
CASSPFMGAQETQYF
>few|TRBJ2-7|TRBV7-2|TRBD1|15
TGTGCCAGCAGCTTATTGGGACAGGGGGGCGACGAGCAGTACTTC
CASSLLGQGGDEQYF
>-|TRBJ2-5|TRBV11-1|TRBD2|20
TGTGCCAGCAGCTTACCCGGACTAGCGGGGGCCTTCGGTTCTTCAGAGACCCAGTACTTC
CASSLPGLAGAFGSSETQYF
>few|TRBJ1-3|TRBV7-9|-|13
TGTGCCAGCAGCCCTCCGTCCGAAAACACCATATATTTT
CASSPPSENTIYF
>-|TRBJ2-2|TRBV6-2/TRBV6-3|-|14
TGTGCCTCTAAGGGACAAGCGAACACCGGGGAGCTGTTTTTT
CASKGQANTGELFF
>-|TRBJ2-3|TRBV20-1|TRBD2|15
TGCAGTGCTAGCCCTTTAGCGGGGGGTTCAGATACGCAGTATTTT
CSASPLAGGSDTQYF
>once|TRBJ2-2|TRBV10-3|TRBD2|16
TGTGCCATCAAATTTTCCCCAGGGACTAATACCGGGGAGCAGTTTTTT
CAIKFSPGTNTGEQFF
>-|TRBJ2-3|TRBV5-8|-|15
TGTGCCAGCAGCAATGGGGCAGGGCGCACAGATACGCAGTATTTT
CASSNGAGRTDTQYF
>many|TRBJ2-1|TRBV12-3/TRBV12-4|TRBD2|15
TGTGCCAGTAGCCTAAGCGGGGGGGCCTACAATGAGCAGTTCTTC
CASSLSGGAYNEQFF
>many|TRBJ2-7|TRBV21-1|-|13
TGTGCCAGCAGCAACGGGCGTTCCTACGAGCAGTACTTC
CASSNGRSYEQYF
>-|TRBJ1-2|TRBV3-1|TRBD1|13
TGTGCCAGCAGCCAAGGACAGGGAATGGGCTACACCTTC
CASSQGQGMGYTF
>-|TRBJ2-2|TRBV7-9|-|16
TGTGCCAGCAGCTTTGGGGGTTCCGGGACTCCCGGGGAGCTGTTTTTT
CASSFGGSGTPGELFF
>-|TRBJ1-3|TRBV7-9|-|17
TGTGCCAGCAGCTTATTCACCAGTAAGGGATCTGGAAACACCATATATTTT
CASSLFTSKGSGNTIYF
>few|TRBJ1-4|TRBV20-1|-|13
TGCAGTGCTACTCAGAACTCTAATGAAAAACTGTTTTTT
CSATQNSNEKLFF
>-|TRBJ1-5|TRBV5-6|-|14
TGTGCCAGCAGCTTGAGTAATAGCAATCAGCCCCAGCATTTT
CASSLSNSNQPQHF
>-|TRBJ2-6|TRBV5-1|-|13
TGCGCCAGCAGACCTTTGGGGGCCAACGTCCTGACTTTC
CASRPLGANVLTF
>-|TRBJ1-2|TRBV6-6|TRBD1|13
TGTGCCAGCAGTCCGAATCGACAGGGGGGCTACACCTTC
CASSPNRQGGYTF
>few|TRBJ1-5|TRBV12-3/TRBV12-4|-|15
TGTGCCAGCAGACTGGGGACCGATTCTTTTCAGCCCCAGCATTTT
CASRLGTDSFQPQHF
>-|TRBJ1-6|TRBV3-1|-|15
TGTGCCAGCAGCTTGATAAGCAGGGTTAATTCACCCCTCCACTTT
CASSLISRVNSPLHF